This entry features one T cell receptor (beta chain) sequence. The entry originates in a study of blood T cell repertoires in COVID-19. Overall study context: PBMCs, B-cell-depleted T cells, or T cells were the source of the cDNA or gDNA that made up the material.

The table came from immunoSEQ multiplex PCR; TCRdb's copy has only in-frame clones and leaves some out. The sample contains about 270,000 clones, approximately 86% of which appear only once. The sequencing input was peripheral blood. This receptor was identified in a woman in her late teens or twenties with acute or convalescent COVID-19.

The CDR3 loop reads CASSLNPSEADTQYF. Here the CDR3 DNA reads TGTGCCAGCAGCTTAAATCCTAGCGAGGCAGATACGCAGTATTTT. The rearrangement uses TRBV7-6 and TRBJ2-3; tentatively, D is TRBD2 (6 bases). Germline V gives CDR1 SGHVS, CDR2 FNYEAQ. CDR3 length: 15 residues. V was pared by 2 bases and J by 4 bases, with 13 bases between.